Reported below is one TCR beta chain. Its cognate antigen is unknown. The sample is drawn from a study of T cells in women clearing cervical HPV infection. Study results and caveats: CIN3+ cases had significantly higher TCR repertoire richness than controls, but evenness did not differ.

TCRdb keeps only in-frame clones here, not all; method: immunoSEQ multiplex PCR. The sample has approximately 40,000 clones, and its top ten clones hold 7.6%. This TCR came from a woman between 18 and 70 years old with a cervical HPV16 infection that either progressed to CIN3+ or cleared (not recorded which). The specimen sequenced was blood buffy coat.

The CDR3 sequence: CSARSEGARDGYTF. CDR3 DNA, as far as it was read: TGCAGTGCTAGAAGCGAGGGGGCCAGGGATGGC. The chain is built from TRBV20-1 and TRBJ1-2; 7 nucleotides line up with TRBD1. The CDR3 end is not reached by the read, which stops 3 residues before it; the germline J gene fills it in. Germline CDR1 and CDR2: DFQATT and SNEGSKA (reference sequence). The CDR3 spans 14 residues. The V segment lost 2 bases and the J segment 6 bases; nucleotides outside the gene matches: 9.